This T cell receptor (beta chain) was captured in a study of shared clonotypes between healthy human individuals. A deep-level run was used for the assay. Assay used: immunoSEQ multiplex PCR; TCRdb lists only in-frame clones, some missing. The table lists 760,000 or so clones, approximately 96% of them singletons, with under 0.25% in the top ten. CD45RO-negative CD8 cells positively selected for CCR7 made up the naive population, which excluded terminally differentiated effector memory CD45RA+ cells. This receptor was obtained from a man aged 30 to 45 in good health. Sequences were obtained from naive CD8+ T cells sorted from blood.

CDR3 loop: CASSVQVGPGNTIYF. The CDR3 DNA is TGTGCCAGCAGCGTGCAGGTTGGACCTGGAAACACCATATATTTT. The V and J genes are TRBV9 and TRBJ1-3; D remains unclear. The germline CDR1 and CDR2 sequences are SGDLS and YYNGEE. V was cut by 2 bases and J by 2 bases, with 11 bases left in between. This CDR3 has 15 residues.